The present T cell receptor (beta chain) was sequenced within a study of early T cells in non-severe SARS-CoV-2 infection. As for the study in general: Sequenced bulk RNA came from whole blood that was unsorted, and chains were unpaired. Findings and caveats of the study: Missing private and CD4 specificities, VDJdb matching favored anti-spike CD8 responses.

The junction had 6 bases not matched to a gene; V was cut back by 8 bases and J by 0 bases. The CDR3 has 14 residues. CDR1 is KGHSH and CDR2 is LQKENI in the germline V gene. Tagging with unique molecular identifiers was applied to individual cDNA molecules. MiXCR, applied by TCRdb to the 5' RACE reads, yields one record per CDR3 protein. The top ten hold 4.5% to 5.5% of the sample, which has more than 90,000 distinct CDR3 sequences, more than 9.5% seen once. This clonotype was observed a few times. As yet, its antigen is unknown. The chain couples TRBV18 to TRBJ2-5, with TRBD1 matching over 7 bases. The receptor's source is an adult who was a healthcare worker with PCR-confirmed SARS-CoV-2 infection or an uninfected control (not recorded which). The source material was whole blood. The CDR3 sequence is CASKGQHNQETQYF. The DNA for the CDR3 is TGTGCCAGCAAGGGACAGCACAACCAAGAGACCCAGTACTTC.